The clone carrying this T cell receptor (beta chain) was seen many times. Its matching antigen is unknown. These data originate in a study of Graves' ophthalmopathy and Graves' hyperthyroidism. Study-level findings and limits: From stable hyperthyroidism, ophthalmopathy was separated by a 13-signature model with 87.88% sensitivity and less than 83% specificity.

Lactation, pregnancy, uncontrolled infections and other autoimmune diseases were all grounds for excluding patients. Clinical symptoms, serum thyroxine, TRAb, thyroid ultrasound and orbital computed tomography determined diagnosis. Using RNA transcripts, the TCR beta CDR3 regions were amplified. The first-round RT-PCR employed HTBI primers together with the Qiagen OneStep RT-PCR kit. A multiplex PCR was then performed as the second round. TCRdb analysed the multiplex PCR reads with MiXCR anew, one entry per CDR3 protein. Counted here are over 650,000 distinct CDR3 sequences, about 40% occurring once; the ten biggest clones make up more than 2.5%. Trimming removed 6 bases from V and 7 bases from J; junction bases left unmatched: 6. This CDR3 has 14 residues.

Sequenced material: peripheral blood. The chain employs TRBV12-3 or TRBV12-4 and TRBJ1-5; 10 bases agree with TRBD1. The clonotype was recovered from an adult man with Graves' ophthalmopathy. CDR3 loop: CASRRQGAGQPQHF. The CDR3, as DNA: TGTGCCAGCAGGCGACAGGGGGCTGGCCAGCCCCAGCATTTT.